The TCR beta chain described here comes from a study of blood T cell repertoires in COVID-19. The overall study: Acute and convalescent COVID-19 samples came from the United States, Italy and Spain. PBMCs, B-cell-depleted T cells, or T cells provided the cDNA or gDNA that made up the material.

The CDR3 totals 15 residues. Trimming took 6 bases from V and 3 from J, leaving 14 bases between them. Germline-derived CDR1 and CDR2 are WNHNN and SYGVQD (reference sequence). Original analysis: How many nucleated cells were present was estimated from reference gene primer amplification. This table comes from immunoSEQ multiplex PCR, and its TCRdb copy is limited to in-frame clones, with some not included. The DNA gave D and trimming, while V, J and clone size come from that table. The sample holds over 150,000 clones, approximately 79% seen once. The receptor's source is a woman aged 50 to 60 with acute or convalescent COVID-19. The sequenced sample was peripheral blood. This chain uses TRBV10-1 with TRBJ2-2; D possibly corresponds to TRBD2 (6 bases). The CDR3 loop reads CASRDAGYDTGELFF. The CDR3 region has the DNA TGCGCCAGCAGGGATGCGGGGTATGACACCGGGGAGCTGTTTTTT.